Sequencing of this T cell receptor (beta chain) was carried out in a study of regulatory T cells in long-lasting Graves disease. The CDR3 is 14 residues long. With 5 bases removed from V and 5 bases from J, the gap between germline ends came to 15 bases. Looked up from germline, CDR1 is DFQATT and CDR2 is SNEGSKA (reference sequence). According to the study, TCR beta libraries were built with iRepertoire HTBI primers and CDR3-region Arm-PCR. Via MiXCR, TCRdb re-called the multiplex PCR reads, giving one row per CDR3 protein. The table includes 700,000 or so distinct CDR3 sequences, about 30% detected once. Time point in this sample: persistent/refractory GD, antithyroid drugs over 5 years with positive TRAb. RNA isolated from PBMCs was used to make the TCR library.

The chain carries TRBV20-1 and TRBJ1-4; D unclear. This TCR was sampled from a female donor with Graves disease. The sample was peripheral blood mononuclear cells (PBMCs), taken when the disease was refractory, from a patient treated with antithyroid drugs. The CDR3 region has the DNA TGCAGTGCTCCAGTTAAGGGAGCCAATGAAAAACTGTTTTTT. This sequence encodes CSAPVKGANEKLFF.